This TCR beta chain was observed in a study of T cell responses to AZD1222 COVID-19 vaccine. The V end was cut by 6 bases, the J end by 0 bases, with 11 bases between. CDR1 is MNHEY, CDR2 SVGAGI, per germline. The CDR3 has 14 amino acids. The table came from immunoSEQ multiplex PCR; TCRdb's copy has only in-frame clones and leaves some out. The profile shows some 120,000 clones, roughly 84% of them singletons. The specimen was peripheral blood, collected 28 days after the second AZD1222 dose. The chain combines TRBV6-5 with TRBJ1-1, with a tentative D call TRBD1 (6 bases). This TCR was recovered from an adult who received the AZD1222 COVID-19 vaccine. CDR3 DNA: TGTGCCAGCAGGCGAGACAGGTTGAACACTGAAGCTTTCTTT. Translating gives CASRRDRLNTEAFF.